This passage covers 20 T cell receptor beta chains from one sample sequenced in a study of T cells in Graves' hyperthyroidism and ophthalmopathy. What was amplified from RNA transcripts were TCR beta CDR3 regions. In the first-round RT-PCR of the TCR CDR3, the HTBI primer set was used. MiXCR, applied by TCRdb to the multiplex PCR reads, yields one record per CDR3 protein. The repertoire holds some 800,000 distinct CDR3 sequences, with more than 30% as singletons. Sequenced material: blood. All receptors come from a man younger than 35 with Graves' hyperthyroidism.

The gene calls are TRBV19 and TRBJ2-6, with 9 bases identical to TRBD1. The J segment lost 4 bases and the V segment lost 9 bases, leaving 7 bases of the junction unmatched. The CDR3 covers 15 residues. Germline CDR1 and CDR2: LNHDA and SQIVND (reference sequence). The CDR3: CASHRGPGGANVLTF. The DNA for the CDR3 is TGTGCCAGCCACAGGGGGCCGGGAGGGGCCAACGTCCTGACTTTC.

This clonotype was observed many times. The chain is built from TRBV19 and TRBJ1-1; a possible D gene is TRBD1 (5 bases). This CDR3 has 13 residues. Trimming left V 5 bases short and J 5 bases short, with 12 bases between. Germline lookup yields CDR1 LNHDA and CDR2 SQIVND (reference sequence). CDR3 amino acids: CASSPQGGTEAFF. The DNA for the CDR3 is TGTGCCAGTAGTCCGCAGGGAGGGACTGAAGCTTTCTTT.

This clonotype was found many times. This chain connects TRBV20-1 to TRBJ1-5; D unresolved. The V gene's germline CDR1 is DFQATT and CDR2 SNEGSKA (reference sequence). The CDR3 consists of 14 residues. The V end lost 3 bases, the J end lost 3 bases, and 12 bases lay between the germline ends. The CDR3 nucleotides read TGCAGTGCTAGGGCGGGGTTGGACAATCAGCCCCAGCATTTT. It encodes CSARAGLDNQPQHF.

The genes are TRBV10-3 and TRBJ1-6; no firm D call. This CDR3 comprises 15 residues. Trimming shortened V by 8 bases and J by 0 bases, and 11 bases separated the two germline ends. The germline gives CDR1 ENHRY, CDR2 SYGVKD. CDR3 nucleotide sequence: TGTGCCATCGGTCAGTTGAGCTCCTATAATTCACCCCTCCACTTT. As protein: CAIGQLSSYNSPLHF.

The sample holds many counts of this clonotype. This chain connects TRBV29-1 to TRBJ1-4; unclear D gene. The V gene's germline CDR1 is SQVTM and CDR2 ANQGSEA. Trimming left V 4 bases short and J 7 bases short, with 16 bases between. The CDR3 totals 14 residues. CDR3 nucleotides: TGCAGCGTTGCAAGCATGGATCTGGGTGAAAAACTGTTTTTT. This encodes CSVASMDLGEKLFF.

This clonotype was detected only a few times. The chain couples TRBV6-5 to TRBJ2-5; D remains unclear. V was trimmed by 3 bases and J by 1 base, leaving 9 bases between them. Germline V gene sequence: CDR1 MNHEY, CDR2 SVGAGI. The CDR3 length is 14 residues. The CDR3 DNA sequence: TGTGCCAGCAGTTATACCCGGACCCAAGAGACCCAGTACTTC. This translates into CASSYTRTQETQYF.

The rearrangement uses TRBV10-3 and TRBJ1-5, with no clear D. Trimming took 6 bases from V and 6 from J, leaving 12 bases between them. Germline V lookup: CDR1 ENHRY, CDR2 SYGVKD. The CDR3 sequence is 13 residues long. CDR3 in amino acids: CAISHATSQPQHF. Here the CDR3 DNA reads TGTGCCATCAGCCATGCGACCAGTCAGCCCCAGCATTTT.

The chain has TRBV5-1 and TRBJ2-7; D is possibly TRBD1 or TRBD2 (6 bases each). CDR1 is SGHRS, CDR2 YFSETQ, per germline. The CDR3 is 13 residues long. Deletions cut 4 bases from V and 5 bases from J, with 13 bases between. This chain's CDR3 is CASSRGTSDEQYF. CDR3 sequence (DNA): TGCGCCAGCAGCCGGGGGACATCCGACGAGCAGTACTTC.

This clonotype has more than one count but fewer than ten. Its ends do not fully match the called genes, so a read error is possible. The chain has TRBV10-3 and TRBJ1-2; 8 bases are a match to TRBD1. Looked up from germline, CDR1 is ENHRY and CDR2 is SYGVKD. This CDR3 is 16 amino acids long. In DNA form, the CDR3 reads TGTGCCAGCAGTGAAGATAACACAGGGGGAATTTATGGCTACACCTTC. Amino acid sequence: CASSEDNTGGIYGYTF.

CDR3 protein: CASSQLESVDEQYF. The CDR3 region has the DNA TGCGCCAGCAGCCAACTAGAGTCGGTAGACGAGCAGTACTTC. This chain links TRBV4-3 with TRBJ2-7; D uncertain. CDR3 length equals 14 residues. Trimming cost V 2 bases and J 5 bases, with 13 bases left between them. Germline V CDR1 and CDR2: LGHNA, YSLEER.

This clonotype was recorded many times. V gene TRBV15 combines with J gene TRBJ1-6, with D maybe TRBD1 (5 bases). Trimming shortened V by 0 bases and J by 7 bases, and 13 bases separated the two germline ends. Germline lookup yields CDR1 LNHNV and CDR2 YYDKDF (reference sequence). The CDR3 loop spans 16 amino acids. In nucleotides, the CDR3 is TGTGCCACCAGCAGAGAGGGGCAGGACGGCAATTCACCCCTCCACTTT. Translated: CATSREGQDGNSPLHF.

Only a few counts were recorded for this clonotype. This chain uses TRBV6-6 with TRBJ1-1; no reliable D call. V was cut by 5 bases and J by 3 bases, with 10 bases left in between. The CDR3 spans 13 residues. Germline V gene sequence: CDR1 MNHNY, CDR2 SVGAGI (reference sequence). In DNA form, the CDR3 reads TGTGCCAGCAGTGAAGTCATACACACTGAAGCTTTCTTT. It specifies CASSEVIHTEAFF.

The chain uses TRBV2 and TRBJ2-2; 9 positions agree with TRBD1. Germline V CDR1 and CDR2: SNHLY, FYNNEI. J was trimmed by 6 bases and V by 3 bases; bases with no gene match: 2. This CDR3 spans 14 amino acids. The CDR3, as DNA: TGTGCCAGCAGTGATCGGACAGGGGCCGGGGAGCTGTTTTTT. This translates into CASSDRTGAGELFF.

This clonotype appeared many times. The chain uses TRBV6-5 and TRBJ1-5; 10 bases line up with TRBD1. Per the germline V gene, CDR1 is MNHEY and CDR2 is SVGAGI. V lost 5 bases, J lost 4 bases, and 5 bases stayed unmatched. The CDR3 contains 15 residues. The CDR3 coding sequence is TGTGCCAGCAGTCGGACAGGGGGGTCGAATCAGCCCCAGCATTTT. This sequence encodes CASSRTGGSNQPQHF.

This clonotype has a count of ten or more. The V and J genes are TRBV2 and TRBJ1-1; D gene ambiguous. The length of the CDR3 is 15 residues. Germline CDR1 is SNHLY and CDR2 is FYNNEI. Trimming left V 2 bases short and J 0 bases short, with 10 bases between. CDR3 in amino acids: CASSELTSLNTEAFF. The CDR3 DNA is TGTGCCAGCAGTGAATTAACATCTCTGAACACTGAAGCTTTCTTT.

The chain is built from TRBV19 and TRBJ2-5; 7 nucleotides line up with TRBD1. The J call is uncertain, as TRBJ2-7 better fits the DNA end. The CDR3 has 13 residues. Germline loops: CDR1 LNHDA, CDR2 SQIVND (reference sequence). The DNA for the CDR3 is TGTGCCAGTAGTATCCGGACAGGCTACGAGCAGTACTTC. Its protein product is CASSIRTGYEQYF.

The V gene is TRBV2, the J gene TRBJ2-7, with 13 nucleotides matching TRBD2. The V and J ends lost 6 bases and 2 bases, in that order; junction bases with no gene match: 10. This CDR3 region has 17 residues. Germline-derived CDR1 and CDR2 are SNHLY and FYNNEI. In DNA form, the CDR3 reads TGTGCCAGCAGCCGACGGACTAGCGGGGGTAGACCCTACGAGCAGTACTTC. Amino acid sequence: CASSRRTSGGRPYEQYF.

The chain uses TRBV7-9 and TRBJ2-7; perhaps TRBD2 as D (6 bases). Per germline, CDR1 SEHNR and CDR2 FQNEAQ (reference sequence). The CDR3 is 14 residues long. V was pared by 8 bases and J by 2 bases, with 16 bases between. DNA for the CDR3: TGTGCCAGCTCACCACCGGGACTCACCTACGAGCAGTACTTC. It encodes CASSPPGLTYEQYF.

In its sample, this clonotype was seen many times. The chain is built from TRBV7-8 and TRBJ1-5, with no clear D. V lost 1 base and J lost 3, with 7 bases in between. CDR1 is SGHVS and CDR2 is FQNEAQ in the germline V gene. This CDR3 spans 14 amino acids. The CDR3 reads CASSLGPDNQPQHF. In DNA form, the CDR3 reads TGTGCCAGCAGCTTAGGGCCGGACAATCAGCCCCAGCATTTT.

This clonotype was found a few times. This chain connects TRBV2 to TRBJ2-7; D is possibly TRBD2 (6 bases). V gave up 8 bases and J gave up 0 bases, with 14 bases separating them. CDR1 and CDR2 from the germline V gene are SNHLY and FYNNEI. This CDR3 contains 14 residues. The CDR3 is CASASDYSSYEQYF. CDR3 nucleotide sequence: TGTGCCAGCGCGTCGGACTACAGCTCCTACGAGCAGTACTTC.